This T cell receptor (beta chain) was documented in a study of blood T cell repertoires in COVID-19. The CDR3 is 16 residues long. The germline V gene has CDR1 MDHEN and CDR2 SYDVKM. V dropped 5 bases and J dropped 0 bases, with 11 bases sitting between them. Measured with immunoSEQ multiplex PCR; TCRdb has only the in-frame clones, and not every one. The table includes a few hundred thousand clones, about 85% detected once. The V gene is TRBV28, the J gene TRBJ1-6; no clear D gene. The origin of this receptor is a woman in her 50s who had recovered from COVID-19. Material for sequencing was PBMCs or T cells enriched from blood (not recorded which). The CDR3 DNA sequence: TGTGCCAGCAGTCATGCTCGGAGCTCCTATAATTCACCCCTCCACTTT. It is translated as CASSHARSSYNSPLHF.